What follows is one T cell receptor beta chain and its context. The antigen it binds to is not known. No much larger clone exists at a distance of one base, and base qualities are not known. TCRbeta CDR3 regions were amplified from genomic DNA using the immunoSEQ Assay, a bias-controlled multiplex PCR. As for the authors' bioinformatics: The number of nucleated cells in each sample was estimated by amplification of reference gene primers within the assay. To quantify the absolute abundance of each unique TCRbeta CDR3 rearrangement, sequence reads were collapsed and filtered. Productive Simpson clonality was computed per sample as the square root of Simpson's diversity index over productive rearrangements. TCRdb took over this immuneACCESS table, retaining in-frame rearrangements with V and J assigned. Such tables are incomplete; in checked studies, under half of the missing clones stem from an unresolved V gene, and the remainder is unexplained. Clone size and the V and J calls come from that table; the DNA yielded D and trimming. In this sample the table shows over 60,000 clones, 82% of which occur a single time. About 16% of the sample is held by the ten biggest clonotypes.

Each collaborating institution followed its own protocols to collect whole blood in K2EDTA tubes. For TCRbeta analysis, collaborator samples were shipped as frozen whole blood, as isolated PBMCs, or as DNA extracted from either sample type. The sample comes from a study of blood T cell repertoires in COVID-19 (dated by TCRdb to 2020 to 2021). At the level of the whole study: Collaborator samples came from the United States, Italy and Spain and covered acute and convalescent phases of COVID-19. The dataset comprised deeply sampled blood TCRbeta repertoires from subjects exposed to, actively infected with, or recovered from COVID-19. The prospective study material was composed of cDNA or gDNA derived from T cells, B-cell-depleted T cells, or PBMCs. The repertoires were made available in a free public database intended to serve as a resource for research on the immune response to SARS-CoV-2. A de-identified subject ID, COVID-19 status, age in years and sex were almost always included in the sample metadata. Where available, HLA class I and class II types were taken from metadata supplied by the sample provider and were not determined by assay-based typing. Samples were obtained from the ongoing ImmuneRACE study (first 160 participants) and from over a thousand subjects provided by 6 global collaborators.

The trim is 9 bases for V and 5 bases for J, with a gap of 13 bases between the germline ends. The CDR3 has 13 amino acids, counting the end cysteine and phenylalanine. CDR3 DNA is the only sequence kept; it has 39 bases, read in frame from the first base. According to the germline V gene, CDR1 reads MGHDK and CDR2 reads SYGVNS. Points the paper makes about the study in general: Clinical and demographic metadata were provided uncurated, with the amount varying by source and participant.

The chain joins TRBV25-1 to TRBJ1-4, with a weak D call of TRBD1 (5 bases match). This TCR came from a man at least 80 years old with active COVID-19. The sample comprised peripheral blood. The CDR3 in this case is CARQPRGNEKLFF. The bases are TGTGCCAGACAGCCTAGGGGAAATGAAAAACTGTTTTTT.